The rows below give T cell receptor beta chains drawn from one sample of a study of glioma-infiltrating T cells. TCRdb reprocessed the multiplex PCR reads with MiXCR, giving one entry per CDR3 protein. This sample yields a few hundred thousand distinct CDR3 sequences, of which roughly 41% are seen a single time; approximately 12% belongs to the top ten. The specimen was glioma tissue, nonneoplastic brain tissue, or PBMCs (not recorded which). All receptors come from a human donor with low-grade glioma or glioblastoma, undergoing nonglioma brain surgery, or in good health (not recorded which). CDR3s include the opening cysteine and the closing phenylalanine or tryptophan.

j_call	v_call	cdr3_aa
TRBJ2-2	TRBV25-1	CASFEGGELFF
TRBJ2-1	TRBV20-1	CSATRLAEYNERFF
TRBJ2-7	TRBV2	CASKSNEQYF
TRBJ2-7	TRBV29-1	CSVEDPWYEQYF
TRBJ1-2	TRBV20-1	CSASSDIYSYTF
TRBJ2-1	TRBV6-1	CASSGLAGWSYNEQFF
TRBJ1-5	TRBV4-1	CTSSRAGTANQPQHF
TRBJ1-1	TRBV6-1	CASSEAPHTEAFF
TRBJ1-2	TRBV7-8	CASSLIGPGGVGYGYTF
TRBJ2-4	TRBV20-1	CSAISLDRGKGGENIQYF
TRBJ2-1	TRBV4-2	CASSQEIAGGYNEQFF
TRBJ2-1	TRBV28	CASSFFRQTGNEQFF
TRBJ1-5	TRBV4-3	CASSLGDMGLNQPQHF
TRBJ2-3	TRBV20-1	CSARDWGSGDTQYF
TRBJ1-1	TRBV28	CASSFPRQGSTEAFF
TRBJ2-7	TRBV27	CASSSGTVPTEQYF
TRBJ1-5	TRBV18	CASSPDYSQPQHF
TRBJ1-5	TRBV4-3	CASSFDRGGGQPQHF
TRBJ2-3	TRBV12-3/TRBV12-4	CASRAGLTDTQYF
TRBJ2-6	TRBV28	CATAAPGFSGANVLTF
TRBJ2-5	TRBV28	CASSSAVSPKSQETQYF
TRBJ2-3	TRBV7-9	CASSSGLASTDTQYF
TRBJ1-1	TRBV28	CASSLGGGANTEAFF
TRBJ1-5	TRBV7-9	CASSLDLGGDSNQPQHF
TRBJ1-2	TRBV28	CASRPQGDYGYTF
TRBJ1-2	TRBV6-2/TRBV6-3	CASRASTGANYGYTF
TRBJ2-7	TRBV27	CASRPTGGFYEQYF
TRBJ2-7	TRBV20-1	CSARDSRLGSYEQYF
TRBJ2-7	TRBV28	CASSLQREGYEQYF
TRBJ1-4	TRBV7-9	CASSRKGELKLFF
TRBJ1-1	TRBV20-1	CSARWQGAPTEAFF
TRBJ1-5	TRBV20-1	CSAIKQGALDQPQHF
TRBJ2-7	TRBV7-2	CASSLGLATYEQYF
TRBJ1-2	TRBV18	CASSAQGEDGYTF
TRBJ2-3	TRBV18	CASSSPTGDTQYF
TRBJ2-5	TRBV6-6	CASSYLGETQCF
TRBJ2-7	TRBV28	CASSLSWTGAYEQYF
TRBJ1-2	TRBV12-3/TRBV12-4	CASLDRGQLYYGYTF
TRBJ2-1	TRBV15	CATSRDRGASSYNEQFF
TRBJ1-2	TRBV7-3	CASSFTGRGSGYNF
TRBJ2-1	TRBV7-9	CASSLDSLAGRNEQFF
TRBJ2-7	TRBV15	CATTTGYSSYEQYF
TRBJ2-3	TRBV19	CASSRLAGTNTDTQYF
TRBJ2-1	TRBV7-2	CASSLVFPFRFF
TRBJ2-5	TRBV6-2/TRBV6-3	CASSQRRGETQYF
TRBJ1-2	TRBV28	CASSRRTGYGYTF
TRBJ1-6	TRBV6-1	CASSPATGLESPLHF
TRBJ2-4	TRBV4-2	CASSLGGDYFPIRYF